One and the same sample provided the 30 T cell receptor beta chains below, sequenced in a study of T cells after yellow fever vaccination. From the 5' RACE reads, TCRdb called clonotypes with MiXCR, one entry per CDR3 protein. This sample has 500,000 to 650,000 distinct CDR3 sequences, with roughly 12% found just once. The sample was PBMCs, taken on the day of the yellow fever booster vaccination. These receptors all stem from a man aged 25-45 years who received the YFV17D yellow fever vaccine.

The chain combines TRBV7-6 with TRBJ2-7; a possible D gene is TRBD2 (6 bases). This CDR3 spans 13 amino acids. V was shortened by 1 base and J by 12 bases, with 16 bases between the two germline ends. The germline gives CDR1 SGHVS, CDR2 FNYEAQ. CDR3 protein: CASSLGDSGPLYF. The CDR3 DNA sequence: TGTGCCAGCAGCTTAGGTGATAGCGGCCCCTTGTACTTC.

CDR3 sequence reads: CASSYKEASYYNEQFF. The CDR3 DNA is TGTGCCAGCAGTTACAAAGAAGCTAGTTATTACAATGAGCAGTTCTTC. This chain uses TRBV6-5 with TRBJ2-1; D uncertain. Germline loops: CDR1 MNHEY, CDR2 SVGAGI. V shed 2 bases and J shed 4 bases, with 15 bases lying between them. This CDR3 contains 16 residues.

The chain couples TRBV24-1 to TRBJ2-7; 12 positions agree with TRBD1. The CDR3 loop spans 16 amino acids. V shed 3 bases and J 2 bases; nucleotides not matched to a gene: 4. Germline loops: CDR1 KGHDR, CDR2 SFDVKD. CDR3 region: CATSDQRDRGPYEQYF. For the CDR3, the DNA is TGTGCCACCAGTGATCAACGGGACAGGGGGCCCTACGAGCAGTACTTC.

This clonotype was picked up a small number of times. The V call is TRBV5-8, the J call TRBJ2-1, with D tentatively TRBD1 (5 bases). Looked up from germline, CDR1 is SGHTS and CDR2 is YDEGEE. This CDR3 region has 15 residues. V lost 0 bases and J 4 bases, leaving 11 bases between the germline ends. DNA of the CDR3: TGTGCCAGCAGCTTGGCGGCAGGGATGTACAATGAGCAGTTCTTC. Its protein is CASSLAAGMYNEQFF. Combining the CDR3 with reference TRBV5-8 and TRBJ2-1 gives the whole variable domain EAGVTQSPTHLIKTRGQQATLRCSPISGHTSVYWYQQALGLGLQFLLWYDEGEERNRGNFPPRFSGRQFPNYSSELNVNALELEDSALYLCASSLAAGMYNEQFFGPGTRLTVL.

This clonotype was observed a few times. The genes are TRBV29-1 and TRBJ1-1; D possibly corresponds to TRBD1 (5 bases). This CDR3 has 12 amino acids. Trimming removed 6 bases from V and 1 base from J, with 9 bases in between. Germline CDR1 reads SQVTM; CDR2 reads ANQGSEA. The CDR3 DNA follows: TGCAGCGTGGGGGGAGCGAACACTGAAGCTTTCTTT. It translates to CSVGGANTEAFF.

J is TRBJ2-1 and V is TRBV6-1; 13 bases line up with TRBD2. The V segment lost 8 bases and the J segment 6 bases; nucleotides outside the gene matches: 10. There are 16 residues in the CDR3. Germline CDR1 reads MNHNS; CDR2 reads SASEGT. The CDR3 sequence is CASAPTSGRVSNEQFF. The DNA for the CDR3 is TGTGCCAGCGCTCCCACTAGCGGGAGGGTGAGCAATGAGCAGTTCTTC.

The chain has TRBV12-3 or TRBV12-4 and TRBJ1-4; 9 bases are shared with TRBD1. CDR3 size: 15 residues. V trimming: 5 bases; J trimming: 8 bases; junction bases outside the gene matches: 9. The CDR3 sequence: CASSRGQGFSEKLFF. The CDR3 DNA reads as TGTGCCAGCAGTCGGGGACAGGGATTTTCGGAAAAACTGTTTTTT.

This clonotype came up a few times. This chain joins TRBV7-9 and TRBJ2-7; D gene ambiguous. The V and J ends lost 5 bases and 3 bases respectively, with 8 bases between them. This CDR3 has 12 amino acids. CDR1 is SEHNR, CDR2 FQNEAQ, per germline (reference sequence). The CDR3 nucleotides are TGTGCCAGCAGCCGGGTAAACTACGAGCAGTACTTC. This codes for CASSRVNYEQYF.

The chain joins TRBV7-9 to TRBJ1-5, with D possibly being TRBD1 (6 bases). The germline CDR1 and CDR2 sequences are SEHNR and FQNEAQ (reference sequence). Trimming cost V 3 bases and J 0 bases, with 12 bases left between them. The CDR3 extends over 16 amino acids. The CDR3 region has the DNA TGTGCCAGCAGCTTGTGGAGGGGGGATAGCAATCAGCCCCAGCATTTT. Amino acid sequence: CASSLWRGDSNQPQHF. Full variable domain (rest looked up from reference TRBV7-9 and TRBJ1-5): DTGVSQNPRHKITKRGQNVTFRCDPISEHNRLYWYRQTLGQGPEFLTYFQNEAQLEKSRLLSDRFSAERPKGSFSTLEIQRTEQGDSAMYLCASSLWRGDSNQPQHFGDGTRLSIL.

This clonotype occurred a few times. V is TRBV5-1 and J is TRBJ2-7, with 7 bases identical to TRBD1. Germline V gene sequence: CDR1 SGHRS, CDR2 YFSETQ. This CDR3 contains 14 residues. J lost 2 bases, V lost 7 bases, and 9 bases had no gene match. DNA for the CDR3: TGCGCCAGCCGACAGGGTATGGGCCCCTACGAGCAGTACTTC. It specifies CASRQGMGPYEQYF.

The sample holds a few counts of this clonotype. The chain employs TRBV20-1 and TRBJ2-7; perhaps TRBD2 as D (8 bases). Germline lookup yields CDR1 DFQATT and CDR2 SNEGSKA (reference sequence). Trimming pared 7 bases from V and 5 bases from J, leaving 30 bases between. The CDR3 is made up of 17 amino acids. CDR3 sequence (DNA): TGCAGTGTATCGGGACTAGACAGGGTGGGTTCGAGGAACGAGCAGTACTTC. It specifies CSVSGLDRVGSRNEQYF.

This clonotype turned up a few times. V gene TRBV6-1 combines with J gene TRBJ2-7, with D possibly TRBD1 on 5 matching bases. The CDR3 length is 12 residues. Germline CDR1 reads MNHNS; CDR2 reads SASEGT. The V gene lost 3 bases and the J gene lost 7 bases, with 10 bases spanning the gap. The CDR3 loop reads CASSETVREQYF. The CDR3 nucleotides are TGTGCCAGCAGTGAGACAGTACGGGAGCAGTACTTC.

This clonotype was found many times. The chain combines TRBV6-1 with TRBJ2-7, with 7 bases identical to TRBD1. Germline CDR1 MNHNS, CDR2 SASEGT. Losses at the gene ends were 6 bases for V and 3 bases for J; bases not matched to a gene: 5. CDR3 size: 13 residues. The CDR3 region is CASSPGQNYEQYF. As DNA, the CDR3 is TGTGCCAGCAGCCCGGGACAGAACTACGAGCAGTACTTC.

A few counts support this clonotype. The chain combines TRBV7-2 with TRBJ2-3; 8 bases map to TRBD2. V lost 5 bases to trimming and J lost 6 bases; unmatched junction nucleotides: 10. CDR1 is SGHTA, CDR2 FQGNSA, per germline. CDR3 length equals 15 residues. CDR3 nucleotides: TGTGCCAGCAGCCTTGGAGCGGGAGTGCGGGATACGCAGTATTTT. This sequence encodes CASSLGAGVRDTQYF.

This rearrangement joins TRBV12-3 or TRBV12-4 to TRBJ1-2; tentative D call: TRBD1 (5 bases). This CDR3 comprises 14 residues. V lost 5 bases and J lost 1, with 11 bases in between. CDR3 nucleotide sequence: TGTGCCAGCAGTCTTTTTCAGGGTAACTATGGCTACACCTTC. Translating gives CASSLFQGNYGYTF.

This clonotype was seen more than once but under ten times. This sequence joins TRBV30 and TRBJ2-7; TRBD1 or TRBD2 may be the D gene (5 bases each). CDR1 and CDR2 from the germline V gene are GTSNPN and SVGIG (reference sequence). The ends were cut back, 5 bases at V and 0 bases at J, with 17 bases in the middle. The CDR3 runs 15 residues. The CDR3 DNA is TGTGCCTGGCTCCACCCGAGGGGAAACTCCTACGAGCAGTACTTC. Translating gives CAWLHPRGNSYEQYF.

In this sample, this clonotype turned up a few times. The V gene is TRBV7-9, the J gene TRBJ2-7, with D tentatively TRBD2 (5 bases). The CDR3 is 13 residues long. V lost 8 bases and J 5 bases, leaving 16 bases between the germline ends. Germline CDR1 reads SEHNR; CDR2 reads FQNEAQ (reference sequence). The CDR3 DNA follows: TGTGCCAGCCGGTGGGGTGGGGAGAACGAGCAGTACTTC. It encodes CASRWGGENEQYF. Full variable domain (remainder filled in from reference TRBV7-9 and TRBJ2-7): DTGVSQNPRHKITKRGQNVTFRCDPISEHNRLYWYRQTLGQGPEFLTYFQNEAQLEKSRLLSDRFSAERPKGSFSTLEIQRTEQGDSAMYLCASRWGGENEQYFGPGTRLTVT.

This clonotype was detected a few times. The chain links TRBV5-1 to TRBJ2-7; 7 bases match TRBD2. The CDR3 runs 14 residues. V dropped 4 bases and J dropped 2; count of bases not matched to a gene: 6. Germline V CDR1 and CDR2: SGHRS, YFSETQ. The DNA for the CDR3 is TGCGCCAGCAGCGCCGGGACTACCACCTACGAGCAGTACTTC. It specifies CASSAGTTTYEQYF.

The chain couples TRBV24-1 to TRBJ2-3, with D possibly TRBD1 on 6 matching bases. The CDR3 consists of 13 residues. Germline V gene sequence: CDR1 KGHDR, CDR2 SFDVKD. The V and J ends lost 9 bases and 6 bases respectively, with 15 bases between them. CDR3 loop: CATDAGAGDTQYF. The CDR3 coding sequence is TGTGCCACCGACGCAGGGGCCGGGGATACGCAGTATTTT.

The J gene is TRBJ2-1, the V gene TRBV29-1, with no clear D. V was cut by 4 bases and J by 6 bases, with 4 bases left in between. This CDR3 spans 10 amino acids. The germline V gene encodes CDR1 SQVTM and CDR2 ANQGSEA. CDR3 region: CSVVLNEQFF. CDR3 DNA: TGCAGCGTTGTTCTCAATGAGCAGTTCTTC.

The table lists this clonotype with a few counts. The chain employs TRBV5-4 and TRBJ1-3, with 7 bases matching TRBD1. The CDR3 is 16 residues long. Germline CDR1 is SGHNT and CDR2 is YYREEE (reference sequence). V dropped 3 bases and J dropped 2; count of bases not matched to a gene: 8. The CDR3 bases are TGTGCCAGCAGCTCTTTTCAGGGGGTAACTGGAAACACCATATATTTT. It is translated as CASSSFQGVTGNTIYF.

A few counts support this clonotype. This chain uses TRBV6-2 or TRBV6-3 with TRBJ2-4; a possible D gene is TRBD1 (6 bases). The CDR3 spans 14 residues. Germline CDR1 and CDR2: MNHEY and SVGEGT. The V end was cut by 4 bases, the J end by 11 bases, with 18 bases between. Here the CDR3 reads CASSLPGTRFLQYF. The CDR3 DNA follows: TGTGCCAGCAGTTTACCCGGGACACGATTCCTTCAGTACTTC.

V gene TRBV7-9 combines with J gene TRBJ1-1, with D uncertain. Germline V gene data show CDR1 as SEHNR and CDR2 as FQNEAQ (reference sequence). Trimming left V 3 bases short and J 3 bases short, with 11 bases between. The CDR3 has 14 residues. The CDR3 region is CASSLAGRHTEAFF. The CDR3 DNA reads TGTGCCAGCAGCTTGGCGGGCCGACACACTGAAGCTTTCTTT.

In regard to this clonotype: One junction end disagrees with the germline gene, perhaps due to a read error. The gene calls are TRBV11-1 and TRBJ2-6; the match to TRBD1 covers 12 bases. CDR3 size: 19 residues. The germline V gene encodes CDR1 SGHAT and CDR2 FQDESV (reference sequence). DNA for the CDR3: TGTGCAAGCAGCCCGGGACAGGGGGCGAGAGGGCCCGGGGCCAACGTCCTGACTTTC. Translation: CASSPGQGARGPGANVLTF.

V gene TRBV24-1 combines with J gene TRBJ2-2, with D perhaps TRBD2 (5 bases). The CDR3 sequence is 13 residues long. Germline V gene sequence: CDR1 KGHDR, CDR2 SFDVKD. Trimming left V 7 bases short and J 4 bases short, with 9 bases between. The CDR3 DNA reads TGTGCCACCAGGGCGGGCGCCACCGGGGAGCTGTTTTTT. This gives the protein CATRAGATGELFF.

The genes are TRBV29-1 and TRBJ2-1; possibly TRBD2 for D (7 bases). Trimming left V 1 base short and J 8 bases short, with 21 bases between. Germline V gives CDR1 SQVTM, CDR2 ANQGSEA. The CDR3 spans 16 residues. The CDR3 loop is CSVEGSRLAEGDEQFF. The CDR3 DNA follows: TGCAGCGTTGAAGGTTCGAGGCTAGCGGAGGGGGATGAGCAGTTCTTC.

This clonotype occurred a few times. The genes are TRBV6-1 and TRBJ2-3, with TRBD1 identical over 10 bases. There are 14 residues in the CDR3. Germline loops: CDR1 MNHNS, CDR2 SASEGT. With 8 bases clipped from V and 4 bases from J, the junction kept 6 bases outside the gene matches. The CDR3 is CASSATGGADTQYF. In DNA, the CDR3 is TGTGCCAGCTCGGCGACAGGGGGCGCAGATACGCAGTATTTT.

This clonotype was seen more than once but under ten times. The chain joins TRBV7-3 to TRBJ2-1; 7 bases are a match to TRBD2. Germline V gene sequence: CDR1 SGHTA, CDR2 FQGTGA. CDR3 length equals 15 residues. Trimming cost V 2 bases and J 5 bases; bases outside gene matches: 6. This CDR3 is CASSLGLAAHNEQFF. CDR3 bases: TGTGCCAGCAGCTTAGGGCTAGCGGCCCACAATGAGCAGTTCTTC. Using reference TRBV7-3 and TRBJ2-1 for the parts outside the CDR3, the full variable domain is GAGVSQTPSNKVTEKGKYVELRCDPISGHTALYWYRQSLGQGPEFLIYFQGTGAADDSGLPNDRFFAVRPEGSVSTLKIQRTERGDSAVYLCASSLGLAAHNEQFFGPGTRLTVL.

Points on this clonotype: With a much larger clone just one base away, this may be a read error. The chain combines TRBV20-1 with TRBJ2-7; D not certain. Germline assignment: CDR1 DFQATT and CDR2 SNEGSKA (reference sequence). This CDR3 has 12 amino acids. CDR3 residues: CSAKTSPYELYF. In DNA form, the CDR3 reads TGCAGTGCTAAGACTTCTCCCTACGAGCTGTACTTC.

J is TRBJ2-7 and V is TRBV11-2; 9 bases align to TRBD1. The germline gives CDR1 SGHAT, CDR2 FQNNGV. This CDR3 has 15 amino acids. Unmatched junction bases numbered 7, after V lost 5 bases and J lost 2 bases. Here the CDR3 DNA reads TGTGCCAGCAGCATTACCGACAGGGGGGCCTACGAGCAGTACTTC. Protein: CASSITDRGAYEQYF.